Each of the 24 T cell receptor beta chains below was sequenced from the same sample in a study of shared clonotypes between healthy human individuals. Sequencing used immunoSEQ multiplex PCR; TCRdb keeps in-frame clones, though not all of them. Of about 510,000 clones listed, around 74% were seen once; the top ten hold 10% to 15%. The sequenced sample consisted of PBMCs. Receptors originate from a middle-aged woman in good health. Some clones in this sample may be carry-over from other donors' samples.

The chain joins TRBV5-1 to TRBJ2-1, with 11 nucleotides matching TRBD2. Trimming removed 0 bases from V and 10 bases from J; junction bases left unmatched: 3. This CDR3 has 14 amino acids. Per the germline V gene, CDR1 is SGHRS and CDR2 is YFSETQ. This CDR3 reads CASSLGLAGQEQFF. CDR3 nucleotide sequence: TGCGCCAGCAGCTTGGGACTAGCGGGGCAGGAGCAGTTCTTC.

The CDR3 coding sequence is TGTGCCAGCAGTCAGGGGGATTTGAACACCGGGGAGCTGTTTTTT. The encoded protein is CASSQGDLNTGELFF. The chain has TRBV28 and TRBJ2-2; TRBD1 agrees at 7 bases. Germline loops: CDR1 MDHEN, CDR2 SYDVKM. CDR3 length equals 15 residues. J was trimmed by 1 base and V by 5 bases; bases with no gene match: 4.

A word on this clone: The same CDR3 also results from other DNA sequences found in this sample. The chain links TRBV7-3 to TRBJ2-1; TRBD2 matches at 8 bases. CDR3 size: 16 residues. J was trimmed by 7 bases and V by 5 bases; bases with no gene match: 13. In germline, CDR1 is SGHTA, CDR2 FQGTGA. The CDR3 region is CASSPGSAGVGNEQFF. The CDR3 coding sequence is TGTGCCAGCAGCCCAGGCTCAGCGGGAGTGGGGAATGAGCAGTTCTTC.

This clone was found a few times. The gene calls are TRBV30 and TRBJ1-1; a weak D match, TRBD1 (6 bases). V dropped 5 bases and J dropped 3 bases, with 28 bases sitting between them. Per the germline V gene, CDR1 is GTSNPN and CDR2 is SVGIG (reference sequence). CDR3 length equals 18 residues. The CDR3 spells CAWEKTHHRAGPYTEAFF. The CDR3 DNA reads TGTGCCTGGGAAAAAACCCACCACAGGGCCGGACCCTACACTGAAGCTTTCTTT. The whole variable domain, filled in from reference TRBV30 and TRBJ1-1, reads SQTIHQWPATLVQPVGSPLSLECTVEGTSNPNLYWYRQAAGRGLQLLFYSVGIGQISSEVPQNLSASRPQDRQFILSSKKLLLSDSGFYLCAWEKTHHRAGPYTEAFFGQGTRLTVV.

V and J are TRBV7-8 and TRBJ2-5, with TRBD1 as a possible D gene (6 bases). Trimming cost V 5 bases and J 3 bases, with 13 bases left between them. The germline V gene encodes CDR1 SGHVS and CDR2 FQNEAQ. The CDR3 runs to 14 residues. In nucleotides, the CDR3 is TGTGCCAGCAGCCCTGGGACAATAAAAGAGACCCAGTACTTC. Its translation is CASSPGTIKETQYF.

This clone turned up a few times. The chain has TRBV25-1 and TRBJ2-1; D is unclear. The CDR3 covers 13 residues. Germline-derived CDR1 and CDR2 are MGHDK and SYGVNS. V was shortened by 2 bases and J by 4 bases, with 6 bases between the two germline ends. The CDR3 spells CASSEKEYNEQFF. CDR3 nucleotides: TGTGCCAGCAGTGAAAAAGAGTACAATGAGCAGTTCTTC.

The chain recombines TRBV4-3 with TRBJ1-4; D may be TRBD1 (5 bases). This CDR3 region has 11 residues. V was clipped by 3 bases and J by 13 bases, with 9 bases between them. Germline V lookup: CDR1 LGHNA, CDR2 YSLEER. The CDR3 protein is CASSHQGRLFF. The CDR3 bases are TGCGCCAGCAGCCACCAGGGCAGACTGTTTTTT.

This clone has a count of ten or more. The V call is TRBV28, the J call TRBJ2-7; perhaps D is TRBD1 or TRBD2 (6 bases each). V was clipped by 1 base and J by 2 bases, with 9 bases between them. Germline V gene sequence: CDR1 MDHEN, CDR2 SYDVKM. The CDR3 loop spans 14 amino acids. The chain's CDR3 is CASSLYREAYEQYF. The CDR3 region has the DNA TGTGCCAGCAGTTTATACAGGGAGGCCTACGAGCAGTACTTC.

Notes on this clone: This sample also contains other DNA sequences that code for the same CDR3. The CDR3 protein is CASSLRPGFSYEQYF. The CDR3 DNA reads TGTGCCAGCAGCTTAAGGCCGGGATTTTCCTACGAGCAGTACTTC. The chain recombines TRBV7-6 with TRBJ2-7; TRBD2 is a possible D gene (5 bases). The ends were cut back, 2 bases at V and 1 base at J, with 12 bases in the middle. The CDR3 runs 15 residues. CDR1 and CDR2 from the germline V gene are SGHVS and FNYEAQ.

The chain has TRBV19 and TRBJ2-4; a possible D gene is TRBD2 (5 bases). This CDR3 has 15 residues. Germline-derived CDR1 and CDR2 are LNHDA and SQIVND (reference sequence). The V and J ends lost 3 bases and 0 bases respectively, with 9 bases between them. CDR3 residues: CASSIPGIAKNIQYF. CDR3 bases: TGTGCCAGTAGTATCCCCGGGATAGCCAAAAACATTCAGTACTTC. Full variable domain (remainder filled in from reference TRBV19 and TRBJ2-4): DGGITQSPKYLFRKEGQNVTLSCEQNLNHDAMYWYRQDPGQGLRLIYYSQIVNDFQKGDIAEGYSVSREKKESFPLTVTSAQKNPTAFYLCASSIPGIAKNIQYFGAGTRLSVL.

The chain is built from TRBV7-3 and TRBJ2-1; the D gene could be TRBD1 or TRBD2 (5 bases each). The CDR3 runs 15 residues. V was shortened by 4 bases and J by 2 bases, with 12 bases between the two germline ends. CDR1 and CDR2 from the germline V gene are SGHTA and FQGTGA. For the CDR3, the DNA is TGTGCCAGCAGCTCGACCGGGACCACCTACAATGAGCAGTTCTTC. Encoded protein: CASSSTGTTYNEQFF. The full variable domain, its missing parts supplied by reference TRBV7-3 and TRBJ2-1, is GAGVSQTPSNKVTEKGKYVELRCDPISGHTALYWYRQSLGQGPEFLIYFQGTGAADDSGLPNDRFFAVRPEGSVSTLKIQRTERGDSAVYLCASSSTGTTYNEQFFGPGTRLTVL.

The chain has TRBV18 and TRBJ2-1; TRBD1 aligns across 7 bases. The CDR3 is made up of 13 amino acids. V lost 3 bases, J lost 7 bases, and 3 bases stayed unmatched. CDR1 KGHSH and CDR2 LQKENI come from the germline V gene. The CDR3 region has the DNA TGTGCCAGCTCACCGGGACAGTGGAATGAGCAGTTCTTC. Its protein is CASSPGQWNEQFF.

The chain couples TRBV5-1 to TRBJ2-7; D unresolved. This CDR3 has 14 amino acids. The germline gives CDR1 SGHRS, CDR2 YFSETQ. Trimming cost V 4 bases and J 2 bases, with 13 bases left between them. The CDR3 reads CASSRLLEAYEQYF. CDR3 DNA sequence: TGCGCCAGCAGCCGCCTTCTCGAGGCCTACGAGCAGTACTTC.

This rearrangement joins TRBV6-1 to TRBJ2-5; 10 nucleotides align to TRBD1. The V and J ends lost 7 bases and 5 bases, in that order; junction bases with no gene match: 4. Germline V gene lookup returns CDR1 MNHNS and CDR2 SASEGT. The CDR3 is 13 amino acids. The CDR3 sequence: CASTGTGVETQYF. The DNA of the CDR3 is TGTGCCAGCACCGGGACAGGGGTCGAGACCCAGTACTTC.

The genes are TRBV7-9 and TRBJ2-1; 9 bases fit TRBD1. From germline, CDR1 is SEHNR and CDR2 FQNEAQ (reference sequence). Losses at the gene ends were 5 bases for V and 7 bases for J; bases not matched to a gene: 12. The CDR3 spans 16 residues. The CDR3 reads CASSGGTGNRKNEQFF. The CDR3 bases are TGTGCCAGCAGCGGGGGGACAGGGAATCGCAAGAATGAGCAGTTCTTC.

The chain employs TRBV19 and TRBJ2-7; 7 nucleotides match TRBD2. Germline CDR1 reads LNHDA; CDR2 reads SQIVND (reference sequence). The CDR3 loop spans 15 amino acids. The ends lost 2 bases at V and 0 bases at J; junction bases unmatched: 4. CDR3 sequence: CASSISLAASYEQYF. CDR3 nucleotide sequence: TGTGCCAGTAGTATAAGTCTAGCGGCCTCCTACGAGCAGTACTTC.

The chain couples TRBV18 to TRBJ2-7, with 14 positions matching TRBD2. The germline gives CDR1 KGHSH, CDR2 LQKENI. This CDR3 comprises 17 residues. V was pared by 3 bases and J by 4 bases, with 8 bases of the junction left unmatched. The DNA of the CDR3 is TGTGCCAGCTCACCCTACGGACTAGCGGGAGGATTGTACGAGCAGTACTTC. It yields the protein CASSPYGLAGGLYEQYF.

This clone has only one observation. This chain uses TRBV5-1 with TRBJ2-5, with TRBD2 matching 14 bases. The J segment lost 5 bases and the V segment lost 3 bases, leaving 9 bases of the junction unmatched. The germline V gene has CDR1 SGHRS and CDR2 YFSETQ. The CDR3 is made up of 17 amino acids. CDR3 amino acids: CASSWGLAGAGKETQYF. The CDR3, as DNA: TGCGCCAGCAGCTGGGGACTAGCGGGAGCGGGTAAGGAGACCCAGTACTTC.

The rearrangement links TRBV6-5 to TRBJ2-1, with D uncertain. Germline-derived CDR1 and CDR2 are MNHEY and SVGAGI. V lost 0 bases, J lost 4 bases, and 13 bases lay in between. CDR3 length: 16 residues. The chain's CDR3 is CASSYSRILGYNEQFF. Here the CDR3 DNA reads TGTGCCAGCAGTTACTCTAGAATTTTAGGTTACAATGAGCAGTTCTTC.

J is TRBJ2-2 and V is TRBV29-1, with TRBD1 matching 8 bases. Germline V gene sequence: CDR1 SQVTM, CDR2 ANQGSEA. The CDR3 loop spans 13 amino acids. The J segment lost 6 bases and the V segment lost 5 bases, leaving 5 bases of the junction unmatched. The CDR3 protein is CSVRGTGAGELFF. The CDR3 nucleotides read TGCAGCGTTAGGGGGACAGGAGCCGGGGAGCTGTTTTTT.

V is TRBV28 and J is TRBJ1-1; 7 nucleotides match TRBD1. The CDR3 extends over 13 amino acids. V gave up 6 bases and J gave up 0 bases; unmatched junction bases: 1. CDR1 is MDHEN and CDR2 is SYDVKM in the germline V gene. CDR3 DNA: TGTGCCAGCAGACAGGGGATGAACACTGAAGCTTTCTTT. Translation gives CASRQGMNTEAFF.

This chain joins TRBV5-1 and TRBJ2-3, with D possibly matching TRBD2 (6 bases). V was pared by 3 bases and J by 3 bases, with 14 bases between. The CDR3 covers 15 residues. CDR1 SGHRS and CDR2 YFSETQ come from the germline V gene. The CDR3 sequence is CASSSTGLATDTQYF. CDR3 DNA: TGCGCCAGCAGCTCAACGGGACTTGCAACAGATACGCAGTATTTT.

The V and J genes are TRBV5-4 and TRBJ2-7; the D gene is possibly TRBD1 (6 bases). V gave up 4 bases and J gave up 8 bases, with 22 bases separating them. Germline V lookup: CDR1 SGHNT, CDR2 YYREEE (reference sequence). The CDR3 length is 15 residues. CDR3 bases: TGTGCCAGCAGCCTCCTCCGGGACACCGATCGGAAGCAGTACTTC. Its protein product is CASSLLRDTDRKQYF.

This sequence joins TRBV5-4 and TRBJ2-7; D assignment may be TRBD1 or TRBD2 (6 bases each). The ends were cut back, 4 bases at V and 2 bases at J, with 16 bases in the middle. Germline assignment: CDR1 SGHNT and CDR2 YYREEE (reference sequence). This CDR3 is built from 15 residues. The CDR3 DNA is TGTGCCAGCAGCAACATGGGGGGCGGAACCTACGAGCAGTACTTC. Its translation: CASSNMGGGTYEQYF.